These 31 T cell receptor beta chains were sequenced from one sample in a study of T cell responses to AZD1222 COVID-19 vaccine. Only in-frame clones appear in the TCRdb table, and some are missing; sequencing was by immunoSEQ multiplex PCR. The repertoire holds 100,000 to 130,000 clones, with roughly 90% as singletons. Material: peripheral blood, obtained 28 days after the second AZD1222 dose. These TCRs come from an adult who received the AZD1222 COVID-19 vaccine.

CDR3 loop: CASSPPSGQAYEQYF. The CDR3 region has the DNA TGTGCCAGCTCACCACCGAGTGGCCAAGCCTACGAGCAGTACTTC. The chain has TRBV18 and TRBJ2-7; D not resolved. Per the germline V gene, CDR1 is KGHSH and CDR2 is LQKENI. The CDR3 is made up of 15 amino acids. The germline V and J ends were trimmed by 0 bases and 2 bases, with 11 bases remaining between them.

The rearrangement joins TRBV5-1 to TRBJ1-2; TRBD1 might be the D (5 bases). The germline V gene encodes CDR1 SGHRS and CDR2 YFSETQ. The CDR3 has 14 residues. Trimming stripped 0 bases from V and 4 bases from J, with 10 bases between. CDR3 region: CASSLAGISYGYTF. CDR3 DNA sequence: TGCGCCAGCAGCTTGGCAGGGATTAGCTATGGCTACACCTTC.

The J gene is TRBJ1-5, the V gene TRBV6-2 or TRBV6-3, with 7 bases fitting TRBD1. This CDR3 spans 20 amino acids. Germline V lookup: CDR1 MNHEY, CDR2 SVGEGT. Trimming removed 0 bases from V and 4 bases from J; junction bases left unmatched: 18. The CDR3 nucleotides read TGTGCCAGCAGTTACTCGATCATCGACAGGGCCGCCTTTGGGAATCAGCCCCAGCATTTT. Translation: CASSYSIIDRAAFGNQPQHF.

V gene TRBV7-2 combines with J gene TRBJ2-7, with 8 bases matching TRBD2. CDR3 size: 15 residues. V shed 6 bases, J shed 6 bases, and the junction held 13 bases outside the gene matches. The V gene's germline CDR1 is SGHTA and CDR2 FQGNSA. The CDR3 DNA is TGTGCCAGCAGATATGGAACTAGCGGTGGAGGCGAGCAGTACTTC. Residues: CASRYGTSGGGEQYF.

The chain is built from TRBV12-5 and TRBJ1-1, with D perhaps TRBD1 (6 bases). V dropped 5 bases and J dropped 1 base, with 17 bases sitting between them. This CDR3 spans 16 amino acids. The germline CDR1 and CDR2 sequences are LGHNT and FRNRAP. Here the CDR3 DNA reads TGTGCTAGTGGTGGTGGATCACAGGGAGAGAACACTGAAGCTTTCTTT. It specifies CASGGGSQGENTEAFF.

This chain uses TRBV19 with TRBJ1-2; D is uncertain. The CDR3 contains 14 residues. The V gene lost 5 bases and the J gene lost 5 bases, with 15 bases spanning the gap. Per the germline V gene, CDR1 is LNHDA and CDR2 is SQIVND (reference sequence). The CDR3 DNA reads as TGTGCCAGTAGTCCCGTCCCGTTTCTATATGGCTACACCTTC. The encoded protein is CASSPVPFLYGYTF.

The chain carries TRBV30 and TRBJ2-7, with D maybe TRBD2 (5 bases). The CDR3 runs 13 residues. Germline V gives CDR1 GTSNPN, CDR2 SVGIG (reference sequence). Deletions cut 2 bases from V and 7 bases from J, with 15 bases between. The CDR3 DNA reads as TGTGCCTGGAGTCCGCGCGGGCTACGGGAGCAGTACTTC. Translating it yields CAWSPRGLREQYF.

This clone was counted only a few times. The chain employs TRBV5-1 and TRBJ2-3, with 9 bases matching TRBD2. Germline loops: CDR1 SGHRS, CDR2 YFSETQ. CDR3 length equals 16 residues. Losses at the gene ends were 2 bases for V and 1 base for J; bases not matched to a gene: 5. CDR3 coding DNA: TGCGCCAGCAGCTTAGGCGGGAGGGCCGGCACAGATACGCAGTATTTT. Its translation: CASSLGGRAGTDTQYF.

CDR3 in DNA: TGCGCCAGCGCCTACCATTGGGGGGGAAACAATGAGCAGTTCTTC. Encoded protein: CASAYHWGGNNEQFF. The rearrangement uses TRBV5-1 and TRBJ2-1, with 7 bases identical to TRBD2. Germline trimming cut 7 bases from V and 5 bases from J; bases unmatched to any gene: 12. This CDR3 is built from 15 residues. Germline V lookup: CDR1 SGHRS, CDR2 YFSETQ. The variable domain in full, completed from reference TRBV5-1 and TRBJ2-1, reads KAGVTQTPRYLIKTRGQQVTLSCSPISGHRSVSWYQQTPGQGLQFLFEYFSETQRNKGNFPGRFSGRQFSNSRSEMNVSTLELGDSALYLCASAYHWGGNNEQFFGPGTRLTVL.

This clone appeared once. CDR3 DNA: TGTGCCAGCAGCTGGTCTGGCGCAGATACGCAGTATTTT. Translated: CASSWSGADTQYF. This chain uses TRBV5-8 with TRBJ2-3; no clear D. V was trimmed by 3 bases and J by 4 bases, leaving 9 bases between them. Per the germline V gene, CDR1 is SGHTS and CDR2 is YDEGEE. This CDR3 contains 13 residues.

This clone came up once. The V and J genes are TRBV5-6 and TRBJ1-4; D is unclear. This CDR3 is 14 amino acids long. The germline V gene encodes CDR1 SGHDT and CDR2 YYEEEE. V was shortened by 6 bases and J by 0 bases, with 9 bases between the two germline ends. The CDR3 here is CASNSWPTNEKLFF. CDR3 nucleotides: TGTGCCAGCAACTCTTGGCCAACTAATGAAAAACTGTTTTTT.

The chain uses TRBV6-1 and TRBJ2-2; TRBD2 matches at 8 bases. Germline CDR1 is MNHNS and CDR2 is SASEGT. CDR3 size: 16 residues. V was pared by 3 bases and J by 6 bases, with 9 bases of the junction left unmatched. CDR3 amino acids: CASSELPGAGAGELFF. The CDR3 DNA reads as TGTGCCAGCAGTGAGCTCCCAGGAGCGGGGGCCGGGGAGCTGTTTTTT.

The chain has TRBV13 and TRBJ2-1, with D possibly matching TRBD2 (5 bases). This CDR3 is 16 amino acids long. Trimming shortened V by 0 bases and J by 8 bases, and 17 bases separated the two germline ends. Germline CDR1 is PRHDT and CDR2 is FYEKMQ (reference sequence). In DNA form, the CDR3 reads TGTGCCAGCAGCTTAGGCTCAGATGTCCTGAGGGATGAGCAGTTCTTC. It encodes CASSLGSDVLRDEQFF.

This chain connects TRBV7-3 to TRBJ2-1, with D uncertain. Trimming removed 6 bases from V and 0 bases from J, with 15 bases in between. CDR1 SGHTA and CDR2 FQGTGA come from the germline V gene. The CDR3 covers 16 residues. CDR3 coding DNA: TGTGCCAGCAGTTTGGCGGCGGCGAGCTCCTACAATGAGCAGTTCTTC. Its protein is CASSLAAASSYNEQFF.

The chain links TRBV9 to TRBJ2-2; possibly TRBD1 for D (6 bases). Between the trimmed V and J ends, which lost 4 bases and 9 bases, there was a span of 16 bases. This CDR3 is built from 14 residues. Germline V lookup: CDR1 SGDLS, CDR2 YYNGEE. The CDR3 DNA reads TGTGCCAGCAGCCCTGAAGCGACAGGAAGGGAGCTGTTTTTT. Amino acids: CASSPEATGRELFF.

The genes are TRBV9 and TRBJ2-6, with 8 positions matching TRBD1. Losses at the gene ends were 3 bases for V and 1 base for J; bases not matched to a gene: 12. This CDR3 has 19 residues. Germline V gene data show CDR1 as SGDLS and CDR2 as YYNGEE. The CDR3 loop reads CASSALASRDRSGANVLTF. The CDR3 nucleotides are TGTGCCAGCAGCGCCTTAGCGTCCCGGGACAGGTCTGGGGCCAACGTCCTGACTTTC.

The V call is TRBV15, the J call TRBJ1-5, with a tentative D call TRBD1 (6 bases). V was shortened by 0 bases and J by 3 bases, with 18 bases between the two germline ends. The CDR3 loop spans 18 amino acids. The germline V gene encodes CDR1 LNHNV and CDR2 YYDKDF (reference sequence). The CDR3 bases are TGTGCCACCAGCAGAGATACAGGGCGCAGCCCTCCCAATCAGCCCCAGCATTTT. Amino acids: CATSRDTGRSPPNQPQHF. Full variable domain (remainder filled in from reference TRBV15 and TRBJ1-5): DAMVIQNPRYQVTQFGKPVTLSCSQTLNHNVMYWYQQKSSQAPKLLFHYYDKDFNNEADTPDNFQSRRPNTSFCFLDIRSPGLGDTAMYLCATSRDTGRSPPNQPQHFGDGTRLSIL.

This chain links TRBV27 with TRBJ1-2, with D tentatively TRBD1 (5 bases). From germline, CDR1 is MNHEY and CDR2 SMNVEV (reference sequence). This CDR3 spans 15 amino acids. Trimming removed 5 bases at V and 6 bases at J, with 19 bases between. CDR3 DNA sequence: TGTGCCAGCAGTCTCATAGGTGGGACTATTGATGGCTACACCTTC. This translates into CASSLIGGTIDGYTF.

The V call is TRBV5-1, the J call TRBJ1-1; D may be TRBD1 (5 bases). Germline V gene data show CDR1 as SGHRS and CDR2 as YFSETQ. The V end was cut by 2 bases, the J end by 0 bases, with 14 bases between. The CDR3 is 16 amino acids. The CDR3 here is CASSFTGTGMNTEAFF. The DNA for the CDR3 is TGCGCCAGCAGCTTTACGGGGACGGGCATGAACACTGAAGCTTTCTTT.

The chain links TRBV5-6 to TRBJ2-4; D not certain. Germline V gives CDR1 SGHDT, CDR2 YYEEEE. CDR3 length equals 13 residues. V lost 2 bases and J lost 7, with 10 bases in between. The CDR3 DNA sequence: TGTGCCAGCAGCTTAACAGCCCCCAACATTCAGTACTTC. Its protein product is CASSLTAPNIQYF. Full variable domain (outside the CDR3, taken from reference TRBV5-6 and TRBJ2-4): DAGVTQSPTHLIKTRGQQVTLRCSPKSGHDTVSWYQQALGQGPQFIFQYYEEEERQRGNFPDRFSGHQFPNYSSELNVNALLLGDSALYLCASSLTAPNIQYFGAGTRLSVL.

The genes are TRBV15 and TRBJ2-2; D uncertain. V shed 3 bases and J shed 1 base, with 12 bases lying between them. Germline assignment: CDR1 LNHNV and CDR2 YYDKDF (reference sequence). The CDR3 loop spans 16 amino acids. CDR3 sequence (DNA): TGTGCCACCAGCAGGAATCAGAGAATGAACACCGGGGAGCTGTTTTTT. Translation gives CATSRNQRMNTGELFF. Variable domain in full (rest from reference TRBV15 and TRBJ2-2): DAMVIQNPRYQVTQFGKPVTLSCSQTLNHNVMYWYQQKSSQAPKLLFHYYDKDFNNEADTPDNFQSRRPNTSFCFLDIRSPGLGDTAMYLCATSRNQRMNTGELFFGEGSRLTVL.

The CDR3 nucleotides are TGTGCCAGCAGCCAAGGTCTAGACAGGGCCTCCTACGAGCAGTACTTC. It encodes CASSQGLDRASYEQYF. V gene TRBV3-1 (or the pseudogene TRBV3-2) combines with J gene TRBJ2-7; 7 nucleotides match TRBD1. Germline lookup yields CDR1 LGHDT and CDR2 YNNKEL (reference sequence). CDR3 length: 16 residues. V was clipped by 1 base and J by 0 bases; unmatched bases: 6.

The chain uses TRBV5-4 and TRBJ1-2, with 12 nucleotides matching TRBD1. Germline CDR1 is SGHNT and CDR2 is YYREEE (reference sequence). The CDR3 has 16 residues. V trimming: 4 bases; J trimming: 2 bases; junction bases outside the gene matches: 6. The CDR3 is CASSPGTGGGNYGYTF. The CDR3 bases are TGTGCCAGCAGCCCCGGGACAGGGGGCGGAAACTATGGCTACACCTTC.

The J gene is TRBJ2-3, the V gene TRBV18, with 10 bases lining up with TRBD1. With V trimmed by 3 bases and J by 4 bases, 10 bases remained unmatched. The CDR3 loop spans 17 amino acids. Germline V CDR1 and CDR2: KGHSH, LQKENI. The CDR3 region has the DNA TGTGCCAGCTCACCTTTTCATCCGGGACAGGGGTCAGATACGCAGTATTTT. It encodes CASSPFHPGQGSDTQYF.

The chain links TRBV6-4 to TRBJ2-7, with D perhaps matching TRBD1 or TRBD2 (5 bases each). Germline CDR1 reads MRHNA; CDR2 reads SNTAGT. The CDR3 totals 12 residues. The CDR3 DNA reads as TGTGCTAACCGGGACGGAGCCTACGAGCAGTACTTC. Translated, it gives CANRDGAYEQYF.

This sequence joins TRBV7-9 and TRBJ2-3; D is ambiguous. The length of the CDR3 is 12 residues. Trimming took off 5 bases at V and 2 bases at J, with 5 bases between the two ends. Germline V gives CDR1 SEHNR, CDR2 FQNEAQ (reference sequence). The CDR3 protein is CASSPPTDTQYF. CDR3 coding DNA: TGTGCCAGCAGCCCCCCCACAGATACGCAGTATTTT.

The genes are TRBV27 and TRBJ2-5; weak D call: TRBD1 (6 bases). Germline V gene lookup returns CDR1 MNHEY and CDR2 SMNVEV (reference sequence). The CDR3 is made up of 13 amino acids. Trimming pared 6 bases from V and 4 bases from J, leaving 12 bases between. In DNA form, the CDR3 reads TGTGCCAGCAGCCACAGGGCTCGAGAGACCCAGTACTTC. This translates into CASSHRARETQYF.

The rearrangement links TRBV7-2 to TRBJ1-2; a possible D gene is TRBD1 (5 bases). Germline loops: CDR1 SGHTA, CDR2 FQGNSA. CDR3 length: 15 residues. The V end was cut by 1 base, the J end by 5 bases, with 14 bases between. CDR3 DNA: TGTGCCAGCAGCTTAGTGGAAGACAGAGCATATGGCTACACCTTC. The encoded protein is CASSLVEDRAYGYTF. Complete variable domain (other parts from reference TRBV7-2 and TRBJ1-2): GAGVSQSPSNKVTEKGKDVELRCDPISGHTALYWYRQSLGQGLEFLIYFQGNSAPDKSGLPSDRFSAERTGGSVSTLTIQRTQQEDSAVYLCASSLVEDRAYGYTFGSGTRLTVV.

The V and J genes are TRBV6-4 and TRBJ2-2, with 12 bases aligning to TRBD2. CDR3 length: 15 amino acids. The V segment lost 5 bases and the J segment 4 bases; nucleotides outside the gene matches: 2. Germline values: CDR1 MRHNA, CDR2 SNTAGT. CDR3 in amino acids: CASSLTSGGTGELFF. Written as DNA, the CDR3 is TGTGCCAGCAGTTTGACTAGCGGGGGCACCGGGGAGCTGTTTTTT.

V and J are TRBV7-9 and TRBJ2-5; D remains ambiguous. From germline, CDR1 is SEHNR and CDR2 FQNEAQ (reference sequence). The CDR3 covers 15 residues. The V gene lost 3 bases and the J gene lost 0 bases, with 11 bases spanning the gap. The chain's CDR3 is CASSFLAENQETQYF. DNA for the CDR3: TGTGCCAGCAGCTTTCTGGCGGAGAACCAAGAGACCCAGTACTTC.

The chain links TRBV5-1 to TRBJ2-7; 9 nucleotides agree with TRBD1. Germline loops: CDR1 SGHRS, CDR2 YFSETQ. The ends lost 7 bases at V and 4 bases at J; junction bases unmatched: 6. The CDR3 is 13 residues long. CDR3 nucleotide sequence: TGCGCCAGCGATCCGGGACAGGGATACGAGCAGTACTTC. It specifies CASDPGQGYEQYF. The entire variable domain, with the rest obtained from reference TRBV5-1 and TRBJ2-7, is as follows: KAGVTQTPRYLIKTRGQQVTLSCSPISGHRSVSWYQQTPGQGLQFLFEYFSETQRNKGNFPGRFSGRQFSNSRSEMNVSTLELGDSALYLCASDPGQGYEQYFGPGTRLTVT.